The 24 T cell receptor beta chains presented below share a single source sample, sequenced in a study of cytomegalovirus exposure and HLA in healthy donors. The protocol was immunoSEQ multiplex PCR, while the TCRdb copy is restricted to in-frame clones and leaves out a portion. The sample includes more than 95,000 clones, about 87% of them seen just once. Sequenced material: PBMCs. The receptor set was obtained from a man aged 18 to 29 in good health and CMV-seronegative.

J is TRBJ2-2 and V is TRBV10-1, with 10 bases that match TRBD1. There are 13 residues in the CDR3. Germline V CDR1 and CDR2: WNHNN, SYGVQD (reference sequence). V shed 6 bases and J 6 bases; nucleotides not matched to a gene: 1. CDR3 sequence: CASSGQGAGELFF. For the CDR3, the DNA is TGCGCCAGCAGCGGACAGGGGGCCGGGGAGCTGTTTTTT.

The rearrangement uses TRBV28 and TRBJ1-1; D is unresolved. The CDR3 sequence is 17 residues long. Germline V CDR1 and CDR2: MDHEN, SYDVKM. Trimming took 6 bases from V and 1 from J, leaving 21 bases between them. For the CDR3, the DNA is TGTGCCAGCAGCCTTATGGCCGTTGAGGCGCGGAACACTGAAGCTTTCTTT. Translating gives CASSLMAVEARNTEAFF.

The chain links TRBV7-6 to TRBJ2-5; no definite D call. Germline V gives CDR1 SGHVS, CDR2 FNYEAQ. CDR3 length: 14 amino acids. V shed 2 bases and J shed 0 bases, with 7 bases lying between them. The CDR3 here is CASSLRHNQETQYF. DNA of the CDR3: TGTGCCAGCAGCTTACGACATAACCAAGAGACCCAGTACTTC.

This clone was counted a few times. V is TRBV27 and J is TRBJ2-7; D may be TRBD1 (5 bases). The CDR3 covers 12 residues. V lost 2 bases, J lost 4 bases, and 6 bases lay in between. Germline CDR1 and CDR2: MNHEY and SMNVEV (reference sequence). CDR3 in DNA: TGTGCCAGCAGTTTAAGGGGTTACGAGCAGTACTTC. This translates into CASSLRGYEQYF.

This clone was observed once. For the CDR3, the DNA is TGTGCCAGCGGCCGCCATTACACTGAAGCTTTCTTT. As protein: CASGRHYTEAFF. The chain has TRBV28 and TRBJ1-1; D gene unclear. The CDR3 sequence is 12 residues long. Deletions cut 8 bases from V and 3 bases from J, with 10 bases between. In germline, CDR1 is MDHEN, CDR2 SYDVKM.

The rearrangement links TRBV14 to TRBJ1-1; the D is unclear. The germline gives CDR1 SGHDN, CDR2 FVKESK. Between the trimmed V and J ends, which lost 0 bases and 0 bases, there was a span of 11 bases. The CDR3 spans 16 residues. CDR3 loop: CASSQDFGHLNTEAFF. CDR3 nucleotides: TGTGCCAGCAGCCAAGATTTTGGGCACTTGAACACTGAAGCTTTCTTT.

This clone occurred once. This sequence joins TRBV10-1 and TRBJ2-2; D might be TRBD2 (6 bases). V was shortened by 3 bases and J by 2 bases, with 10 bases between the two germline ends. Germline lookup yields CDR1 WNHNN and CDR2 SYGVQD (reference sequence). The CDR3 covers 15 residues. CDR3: CASSDWRGNTGELFF. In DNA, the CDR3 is TGCGCCAGCAGTGATTGGCGGGGCAACACCGGGGAGCTGTTTTTT.

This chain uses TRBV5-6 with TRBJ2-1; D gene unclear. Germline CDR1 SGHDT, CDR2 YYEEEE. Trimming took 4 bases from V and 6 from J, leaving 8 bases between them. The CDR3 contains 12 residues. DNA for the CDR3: TGTGCCAGCAGCCCAGGATCCAATGAGCAGTTCTTC. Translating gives CASSPGSNEQFF. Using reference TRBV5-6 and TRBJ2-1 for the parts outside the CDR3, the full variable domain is DAGVTQSPTHLIKTRGQQVTLRCSPKSGHDTVSWYQQALGQGPQFIFQYYEEEERQRGNFPDRFSGHQFPNYSSELNVNALLLGDSALYLCASSPGSNEQFFGPGTRLTVL.

CDR3 sequence: CASRGPLLRAFF. CDR3 DNA: TGTGCCAGCAGGGGGCCTTTGCTGCGGGCTTTCTTT. This sequence joins TRBV6-1 and TRBJ1-1; perhaps TRBD1 as D (5 bases). The CDR3 has 12 residues. Germline V gene lookup returns CDR1 MNHNS and CDR2 SASEGT. V was cut by 6 bases and J by 11 bases, with 16 bases left in between.

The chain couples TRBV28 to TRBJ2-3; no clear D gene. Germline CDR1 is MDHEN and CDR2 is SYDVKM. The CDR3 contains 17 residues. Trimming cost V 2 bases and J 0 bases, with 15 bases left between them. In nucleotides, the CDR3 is TGTGCCAGCAGTTTAATATGGGCGTACACTAGCACAGATACGCAGTATTTT. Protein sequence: CASSLIWAYTSTDTQYF.

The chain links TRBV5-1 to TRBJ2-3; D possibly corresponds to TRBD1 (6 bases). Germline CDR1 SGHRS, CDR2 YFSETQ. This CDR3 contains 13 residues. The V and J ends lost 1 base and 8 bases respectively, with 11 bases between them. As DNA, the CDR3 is TGCGCCAGCAGCTTGCCAGGGGACGGTACGCAGTATTTT. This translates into CASSLPGDGTQYF.

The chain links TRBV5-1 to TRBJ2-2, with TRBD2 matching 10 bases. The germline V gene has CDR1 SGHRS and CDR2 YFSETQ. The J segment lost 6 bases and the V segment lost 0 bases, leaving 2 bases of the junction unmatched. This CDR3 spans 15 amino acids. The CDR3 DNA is TGCGCCAGCAGCTTGGAAGCGGGAGGGCCCGGGGAGCTGTTTTTT. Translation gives CASSLEAGGPGELFF.

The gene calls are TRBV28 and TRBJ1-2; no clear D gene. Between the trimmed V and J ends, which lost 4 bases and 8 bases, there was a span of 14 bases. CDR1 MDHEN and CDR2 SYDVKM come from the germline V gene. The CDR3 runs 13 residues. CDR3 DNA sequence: TGTGCCAGCAGTTCTACAGTGATCGGCGGCTACACCTTC. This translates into CASSSTVIGGYTF.

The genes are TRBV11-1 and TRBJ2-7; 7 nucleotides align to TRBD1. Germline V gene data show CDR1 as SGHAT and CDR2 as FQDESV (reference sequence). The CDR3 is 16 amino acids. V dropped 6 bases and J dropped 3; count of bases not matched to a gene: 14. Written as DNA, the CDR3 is TGTGCCAGCAGAGCAGCCACCGGGACAGATCTCTACGAGCAGTACTTC. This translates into CASRAATGTDLYEQYF.

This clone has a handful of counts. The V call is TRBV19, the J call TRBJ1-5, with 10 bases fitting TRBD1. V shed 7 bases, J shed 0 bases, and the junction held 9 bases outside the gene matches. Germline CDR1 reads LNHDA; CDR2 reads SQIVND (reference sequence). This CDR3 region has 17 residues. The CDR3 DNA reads TGTGCCAGTATCGAACGACAGGGGGCCTATAGCAATCAGCCCCAGCATTTT. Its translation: CASIERQGAYSNQPQHF.

CDR3: CASSGAVTEAFF. The CDR3 region has the DNA TGTGCCTCGAGCGGGGCGGTCACTGAAGCTTTCTTT. The chain couples TRBV6-1 to TRBJ1-1, with D tentatively TRBD1 (5 bases). This CDR3 contains 12 residues. V gave up 11 bases and J gave up 4 bases, with 14 bases separating them. Per the germline V gene, CDR1 is MNHNS and CDR2 is SASEGT.

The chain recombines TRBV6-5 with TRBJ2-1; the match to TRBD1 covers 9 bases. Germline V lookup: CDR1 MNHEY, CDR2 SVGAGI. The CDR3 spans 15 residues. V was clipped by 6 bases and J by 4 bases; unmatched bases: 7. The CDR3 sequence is CASSTPGQGYNEQFF. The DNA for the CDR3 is TGTGCCAGCAGCACCCCGGGACAGGGTTACAATGAGCAGTTCTTC.

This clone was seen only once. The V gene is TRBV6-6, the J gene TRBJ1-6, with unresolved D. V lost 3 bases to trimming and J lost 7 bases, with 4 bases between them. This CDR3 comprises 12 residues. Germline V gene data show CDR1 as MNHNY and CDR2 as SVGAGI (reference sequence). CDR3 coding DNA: TGTGCCAGCAGTTATCGGAATTCACCCCTCCACTTT. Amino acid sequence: CASSYRNSPLHF.

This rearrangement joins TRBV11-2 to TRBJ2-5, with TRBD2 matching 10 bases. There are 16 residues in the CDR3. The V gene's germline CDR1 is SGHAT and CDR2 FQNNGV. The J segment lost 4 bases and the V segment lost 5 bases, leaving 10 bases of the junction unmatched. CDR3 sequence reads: CASSPRGTSVLETQYF. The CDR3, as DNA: TGTGCCAGCAGCCCACGTGGGACTAGCGTTTTAGAGACCCAGTACTTC.

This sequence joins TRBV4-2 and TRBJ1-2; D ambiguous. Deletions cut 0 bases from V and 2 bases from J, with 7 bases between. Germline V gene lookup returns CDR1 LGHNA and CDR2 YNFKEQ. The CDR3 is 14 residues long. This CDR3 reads CASSQDTVNYGYTF. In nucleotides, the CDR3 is TGTGCCAGCAGCCAAGATACGGTGAACTATGGCTACACCTTC.

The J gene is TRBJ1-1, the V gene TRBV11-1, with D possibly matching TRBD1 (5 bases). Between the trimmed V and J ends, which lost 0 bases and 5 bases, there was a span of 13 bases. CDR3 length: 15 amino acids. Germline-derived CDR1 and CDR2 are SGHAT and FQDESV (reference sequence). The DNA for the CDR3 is TGTGCCAGCAGCTTAGCGTGGCAGGGTAAAACTGAAGCTTTCTTT. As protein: CASSLAWQGKTEAFF.

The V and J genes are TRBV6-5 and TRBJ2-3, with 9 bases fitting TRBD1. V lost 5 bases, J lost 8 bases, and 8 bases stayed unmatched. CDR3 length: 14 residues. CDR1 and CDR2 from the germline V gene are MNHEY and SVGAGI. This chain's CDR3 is CASSRDRVGRTQYF. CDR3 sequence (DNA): TGTGCCAGCAGTCGGGACAGGGTTGGTCGTACGCAGTATTTT.

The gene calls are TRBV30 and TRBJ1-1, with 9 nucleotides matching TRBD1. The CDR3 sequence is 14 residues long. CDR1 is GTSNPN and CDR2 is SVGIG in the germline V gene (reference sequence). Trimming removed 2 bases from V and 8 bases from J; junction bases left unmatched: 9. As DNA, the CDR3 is TGTGCCTGGAGTCGGGACAGGGTCCGGTCAGAAGCTTTCTTT. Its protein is CAWSRDRVRSEAFF. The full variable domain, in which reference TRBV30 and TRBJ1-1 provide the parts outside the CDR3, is SQTIHQWPATLVQPVGSPLSLECTVEGTSNPNLYWYRQAAGRGLQLLFYSVGIGQISSEVPQNLSASRPQDRQFILSSKKLLLSDSGFYLCAWSRDRVRSEAFFGQGTRLTVV.

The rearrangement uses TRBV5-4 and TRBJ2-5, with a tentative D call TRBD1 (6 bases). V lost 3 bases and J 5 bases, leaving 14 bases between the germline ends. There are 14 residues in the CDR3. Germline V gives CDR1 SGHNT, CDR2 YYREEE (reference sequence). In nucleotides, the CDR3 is TGTGCCAGCAGCTCAAGCAGGGGATCCGAGACCCAGTACTTC. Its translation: CASSSSRGSETQYF.